Sequencing of this TCR beta chain was carried out in a study of early T cells in non-severe SARS-CoV-2 infection (dated by TCRdb to 2020 to 2022). Regarding the research as a whole: Because TCR sequencing relied on bulk RNA taken from unsorted whole blood, pairing of alpha and beta chains was not possible. What the authors observed across the whole study: Matching against VDJdb was skewed toward anti-spike CD8 responses, likely underestimated virus-specific expansions, and missed private and CD4 specificities.

The library was obtained by 5' RACE. These reads were obtained on a NextSeq 500. In the TCR library protocol, unique molecular identifiers were attached to individual cDNA molecules to correct for PCR bias and sequencing error. Sequencing covered both TCR alpha and beta chains, and within each sample the abundances of alpha and beta sequences were tightly co-correlated. As for how the authors treated the data: Decombinator V4 was used to annotate TCR sequences for V gene, J gene and CDR3. Expanded TCRs were defined as changing significantly between any two time points under a Poisson model with p below 0.0001. TCR abundances were normalised to the total number of TCRs sequenced per sample and were expressed as counts per million. TRAV1-2 paired with TRAJ12, TRAJ20 or TRAJ33 defined MAIT TCRs, while TRAV10 paired with TRAJ18 defined iNKT TCRs. VDJdb, accessed 1 November 2021, was searched for CMV, EBV and SARS-CoV-2 annotated TCRs, excluding TCRs annotated for multiple antigens. Clones were called with MiXCR by TCRdb after fastp trimmed the public reads at Q25, and only in-frame beta chains were retained. CDR3 protein sequences are deduplicated, and each keeps its most common genes and DNA. The V and J calls were determined by TCRdb, not by the authors. The sample yields roughly 70,000 distinct CDR3 sequences; approximately 13% were counted once. The ten largest clonotypes hold around 1.3% of the sample.

A case-control design nested within a healthcare worker cohort in London, UK, was used, with weekly nasopharyngeal swab PCR tests and blood sampling performed. Healthcare workers were recruited between 23 and 31 March 2020, during the week of the UK lockdown, and were followed weekly for up to about 16 weeks. Germline trimming amounts to 1 base on V and 8 bases on J, with 9 as the count of junction bases outside the gene matches. The germline V gene encodes CDR1 KGHDR and CDR2 SFDVKD. CDR3 length: 17 amino acids, cysteine to phenylalanine. Only the CDR3 DNA stays, 51 bases, in frame from base 1. This clonotype was recorded at least ten times. It has no known antigen specificity. Qualities for individual bases were not recorded, and no much larger clone is one base off.

The source material was whole blood. The origin of this receptor is an adult who was a healthcare worker with PCR-confirmed SARS-CoV-2 infection or an uninfected control (not recorded which). The sequence links TRBV24-1 to TRBJ2-1, with TRBD1 identical over 11 junction bases. The CDR3 protein: CATSDFPGQGAVDEQFF. The DNA sequence is given as TGTGCCACCAGTGATTTTCCTGGACAGGGGGCGGTTGATGAGCAGTTCTTC.